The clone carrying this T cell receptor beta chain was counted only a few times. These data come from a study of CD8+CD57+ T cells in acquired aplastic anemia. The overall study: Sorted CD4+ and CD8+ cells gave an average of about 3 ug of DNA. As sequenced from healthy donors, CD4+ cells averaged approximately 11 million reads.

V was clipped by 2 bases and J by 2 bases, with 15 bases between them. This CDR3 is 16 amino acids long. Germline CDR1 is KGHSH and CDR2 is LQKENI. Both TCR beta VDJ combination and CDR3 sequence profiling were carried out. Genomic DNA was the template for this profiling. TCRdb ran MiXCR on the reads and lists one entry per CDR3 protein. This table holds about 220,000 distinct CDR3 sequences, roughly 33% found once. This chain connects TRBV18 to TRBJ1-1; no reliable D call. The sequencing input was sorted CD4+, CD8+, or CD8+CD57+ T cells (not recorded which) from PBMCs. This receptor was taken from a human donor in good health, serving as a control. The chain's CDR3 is CASSPGRAGRNTEAFF. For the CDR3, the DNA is TGTGCCAGCTCACCAGGTAGGGCCGGACGCAACACTGAAGCTTTCTTT. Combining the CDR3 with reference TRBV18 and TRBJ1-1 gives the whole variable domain NAGVMQNPRHLVRRRGQEARLRCSPMKGHSHVYWYRQLPEEGLKFMVYLQKENIIDESGMPKERFSAEFPKEGPSILRIQQVVRGDSAAYFCASSPGRAGRNTEAFFGQGTRLTVV.